These 23 T cell receptor beta chains were sequenced from one sample in a study of technical replicates of blood from a few donors. Assay: immunoSEQ multiplex PCR; the TCRdb copy retains only in-frame clones and omits some. The data show around 79,000 clones, with 85% to 95% seen just once and 0.3% to 0.45% held by the top ten. The sequencing input was T cells isolated from PBMCs. These receptors all stem from a human donor in good health.

This clone was seen only once. This chain links TRBV7-3 with TRBJ1-1; D perhaps matches TRBD1 (5 bases). The ends were cut back, 5 bases at V and 1 base at J, with 8 bases in the middle. Germline lookup yields CDR1 SGHTA and CDR2 FQGTGA. The CDR3 is made up of 13 amino acids. DNA of the CDR3: TGTGCCAGCAGCCCCACAGGGAACACTGAAGCTTTCTTT. Its translation: CASSPTGNTEAFF.

The chain combines TRBV19 with TRBJ2-1; the D gene is possibly TRBD1 (5 bases). In germline, CDR1 is LNHDA, CDR2 SQIVND (reference sequence). The CDR3 spans 14 residues. V was clipped by 6 bases and J by 7 bases, with 16 bases between them. CDR3 DNA sequence: TGTGCCAGTAGCCCATCAGCCAAGGGGAATGAGCAGTTCTTC. This gives the protein CASSPSAKGNEQFF.

The V gene is TRBV4-1, the J gene TRBJ2-7; 10 bases line up with TRBD2. Germline values: CDR1 MGHRA, CDR2 YSYEKL. The CDR3 extends over 17 amino acids. V lost 3 bases, J lost 0 bases, and 8 bases stayed unmatched. The CDR3 reads CASSQFAGTSVSYEQYF. CDR3 DNA: TGCGCCAGCAGCCAGTTCGCCGGGACTAGCGTCTCCTACGAGCAGTACTTC.

This rearrangement joins TRBV10-3 to TRBJ2-3; possible D gene TRBD2, 6 bases. The CDR3 is 14 amino acids. V dropped 4 bases and J dropped 3 bases, with 11 bases sitting between them. In germline, CDR1 is ENHRY, CDR2 SYGVKD. The CDR3: CAISVGSGTDTQYF. DNA of the CDR3: TGTGCCATCAGTGTCGGGAGTGGAACAGATACGCAGTATTTT.

The chain employs TRBV19 and TRBJ2-1; 10 bases are shared with TRBD2. Germline V CDR1 and CDR2: LNHDA, SQIVND (reference sequence). Germline trimming cut 2 bases from V and 10 bases from J; bases unmatched to any gene: 11. This CDR3 is 16 amino acids long. The chain's CDR3 is CASSIFASGRAEEQFF. The CDR3 DNA sequence: TGTGCCAGTAGTATATTTGCCAGCGGGAGGGCTGAAGAGCAGTTCTTC.

V gene TRBV19 combines with J gene TRBJ1-5; D ambiguous. The CDR3 is 15 amino acids. V lost 5 bases to trimming and J lost 3 bases, with 14 bases between them. Germline CDR1 LNHDA, CDR2 SQIVND (reference sequence). CDR3 amino acids: CASSGREEFNQPQHF. The CDR3 DNA is TGTGCCAGTAGTGGAAGAGAGGAGTTCAATCAGCCCCAGCATTTT.

Notes on this clone: This sample includes further DNA sequences coding for the same CDR3. The rearrangement links TRBV19 to TRBJ1-5; 10 nucleotides agree with TRBD1. Trimming removed 6 bases from V and 7 bases from J; junction bases left unmatched: 0. The CDR3 has 12 amino acids. CDR1 and CDR2 from the germline V gene are LNHDA and SQIVND (reference sequence). The CDR3 reads CASRTGGQPQHF. In DNA, the CDR3 is TGTGCCAGTAGGACAGGGGGCCAGCCCCAGCATTTT.

This clone was counted only a few times. The rearrangement uses TRBV5-4 and TRBJ1-2; the D gene is possibly TRBD1 (5 bases). Germline CDR1 is SGHNT and CDR2 is YYREEE (reference sequence). V dropped 2 bases and J dropped 8 bases, with 7 bases sitting between them. CDR3 length equals 11 residues. The DNA for the CDR3 is TGTGCCAGCAGCTTCGGGGGGGGCTACACCTTC. Residues: CASSFGGGYTF.

V is TRBV7-6 and J is TRBJ2-1, with a possible D match to TRBD1 (5 bases). The CDR3 extends over 15 amino acids. Germline V gives CDR1 SGHVS, CDR2 FNYEAQ. Trimming removed 2 bases from V and 4 bases from J, with 12 bases in between. The CDR3 sequence: CASSLQGMKYNEQFF. CDR3 DNA sequence: TGTGCCAGCAGCTTACAGGGTATGAAATACAATGAGCAGTTCTTC.

This clone was seen a single time. The chain uses TRBV7-9 and TRBJ2-7; 7 nucleotides align to TRBD1. Per germline, CDR1 SEHNR and CDR2 FQNEAQ (reference sequence). The CDR3 runs 16 residues. The V gene end was trimmed by 5 bases and the J gene end by 2 bases; junction bases not matched to a gene: 12. The CDR3 DNA reads as TGTGCCAGCAGCCCCACAGACAGGGAATCTCCCTACGAGCAGTACTTC. It encodes CASSPTDRESPYEQYF.

This chain connects TRBV6-6 to TRBJ2-1, with 7 bases identical to TRBD2. CDR3 size: 15 residues. The germline V gene has CDR1 MNHNY and CDR2 SVGAGI (reference sequence). With 7 bases clipped from V and 7 bases from J, the junction kept 13 bases outside the gene matches. This chain's CDR3 is CASTEDPRRGNEQFF. CDR3 nucleotide sequence: TGTGCCAGCACCGAGGACCCAAGGCGGGGGAATGAGCAGTTCTTC.

The chain joins TRBV4-2 to TRBJ1-4; 12 bases map to TRBD1. There are 16 residues in the CDR3. Trimming cost V 0 bases and J 8 bases; bases outside gene matches: 4. Germline V gene lookup returns CDR1 LGHNA and CDR2 YNFKEQ. The CDR3 bases are TGTGCCAGCAGCCAAGATCGGGGGACAGGGGGCGAAAAACTGTTTTTT. Its protein product is CASSQDRGTGGEKLFF.

The chain employs TRBV9 and TRBJ2-7; maybe TRBD2 (6 bases). The germline V gene encodes CDR1 SGDLS and CDR2 YYNGEE. The CDR3 has 16 amino acids. V was cut by 4 bases and J by 0 bases, with 17 bases left in between. The CDR3 DNA follows: TGTGCCAGCAGCCCGCGGAGGGTCACGCCCTCCTACGAGCAGTACTTC. Amino acid sequence: CASSPRRVTPSYEQYF. The full variable domain, rest sourced from reference TRBV9 and TRBJ2-7, is DSGVTQTPKHLITATGQRVTLRCSPRSGDLSVYWYQQSLDQGLQFLIQYYNGEERAKGNILERFSAQQFPDLHSELNLSSLELGDSALYFCASSPRRVTPSYEQYFGPGTRLTVT.

The genes are TRBV2 and TRBJ2-7; 8 positions agree with TRBD2. The CDR3 has 15 amino acids. The germline CDR1 and CDR2 sequences are SNHLY and FYNNEI. V dropped 8 bases and J dropped 5; count of bases not matched to a gene: 14. The CDR3 here is CASGIRLARSNEQYF. DNA of the CDR3: TGTGCCAGCGGTATAAGACTAGCGAGGTCGAACGAGCAGTACTTC.

This chain connects TRBV5-1 to TRBJ1-3; the D is unclear. Germline V gene sequence: CDR1 SGHRS, CDR2 YFSETQ. This CDR3 is 14 amino acids long. Trimming stripped 4 bases from V and 1 base from J, with 9 bases between. This CDR3 reads CASSPVFSGNTIYF. CDR3 coding DNA: TGCGCCAGCAGCCCGGTTTTTTCTGGAAACACCATATATTTT.

The rearrangement uses TRBV19 and TRBJ1-4; D is perhaps TRBD1 (5 bases). Trimming shortened V by 11 bases and J by 7 bases, and 23 bases separated the two germline ends. Per the germline V gene, CDR1 is LNHDA and CDR2 is SQIVND (reference sequence). The CDR3 extends over 15 amino acids. CDR3 bases: TGTGCCTCGTCCCTGAGCAGGGCAATTGGTGAAAAACTGTTTTTT. Protein product: CASSLSRAIGEKLFF.

The rearrangement joins TRBV6-1 to TRBJ1-5, with D possibly matching TRBD1 (5 bases). Germline lookup yields CDR1 MNHNS and CDR2 SASEGT. Trimming took 9 bases from V and 6 from J, leaving 12 bases between them. The CDR3 spans 12 residues. CDR3 region: CASRQGIQPQHF. The CDR3 nucleotides read TGTGCCAGTCGTCAGGGTATTCAGCCCCAGCATTTT.

The chain employs TRBV29-1 and TRBJ2-7; perhaps TRBD2 as D (6 bases). V gave up 4 bases and J gave up 3 bases, with 13 bases separating them. This CDR3 contains 13 residues. Germline lookup yields CDR1 SQVTM and CDR2 ANQGSEA. The CDR3 spells CSVAGGGGYEQYF. The DNA of the CDR3 is TGCAGCGTTGCCGGGGGAGGAGGCTACGAGCAGTACTTC.

The chain joins TRBV2 to TRBJ2-5; D remains unclear. Germline lookup yields CDR1 SNHLY and CDR2 FYNNEI. V was shortened by 7 bases and J by 5 bases, with 23 bases between the two germline ends. This CDR3 comprises 16 residues. The CDR3 loop reads CASTKNTAALEETQYF. CDR3 DNA sequence: TGTGCCAGCACCAAAAATACCGCAGCCCTAGAGGAGACCCAGTACTTC. Full variable domain (missing parts from reference TRBV2 and TRBJ2-5): EPEVTQTPSHQVTQMGQEVILRCVPISNHLYFYWYRQILGQKVEFLVSFYNNEISEKSEIFDDQFSVERPDGSNFTLKIRSTKLEDSAMYFCASTKNTAALEETQYFGPGTRLLVL.

The rearrangement uses TRBV9 and TRBJ2-2; D is unclear. Germline V gene lookup returns CDR1 SGDLS and CDR2 YYNGEE. The CDR3 consists of 13 residues. The ends were cut back, 1 base at V and 5 bases at J, with 6 bases in the middle. In nucleotides, the CDR3 is TGTGCCAGCAGCGTAACGGGTACCGGGGAGCTGTTTTTT. Amino acids: CASSVTGTGELFF. Using reference TRBV9 and TRBJ2-2 for the parts outside the CDR3, the full variable domain is DSGVTQTPKHLITATGQRVTLRCSPRSGDLSVYWYQQSLDQGLQFLIQYYNGEERAKGNILERFSAQQFPDLHSELNLSSLELGDSALYFCASSVTGTGELFFGEGSRLTVL.

The chain recombines TRBV27 with TRBJ2-3; D may be TRBD2 (5 bases). The CDR3 has 17 amino acids. Germline CDR1 is MNHEY and CDR2 is SMNVEV (reference sequence). V gave up 7 bases and J gave up 4 bases, with 24 bases separating them. CDR3 residues: CASKGLRSSKIADTQYF. Written as DNA, the CDR3 is TGTGCCAGCAAAGGGTTGCGATCTAGCAAGATCGCAGATACGCAGTATTTT.

J is TRBJ1-4 and V is TRBV27, with D hard to call. The V and J ends lost 4 bases and 6 bases respectively, with 12 bases between them. CDR1 MNHEY and CDR2 SMNVEV come from the germline V gene (reference sequence). CDR3 length: 14 amino acids. The DNA of the CDR3 is TGTGCCAGCAGTTCCGGAGGATCTGATGAAAAACTGTTTTTT. This translates into CASSSGGSDEKLFF.

The J gene is TRBJ1-1, the V gene TRBV19, with 7 bases that match TRBD1. Germline CDR1 LNHDA, CDR2 SQIVND (reference sequence). This CDR3 region has 16 residues. V shed 5 bases and J 0 bases; nucleotides not matched to a gene: 9. The CDR3 reads CASSLHQGGVNTEAFF. The CDR3 DNA reads as TGTGCCAGTAGTCTGCATCAGGGGGGCGTGAACACTGAAGCTTTCTTT.